The source of this T cell receptor beta chain is a study of cytomegalovirus exposure and HLA in healthy donors. Broader study findings: In a later analysis, most CMV-associated TCR beta chains appeared HLA-restricted.

Researchers ran the PCR with 60 Vbeta and 13 Jbeta primers. Produced via immunoSEQ multiplex PCR; TCRdb's table is partial and in-frame only. This table holds about 210,000 clones, around 76% found once. Notes on this clone: Its target is not known.

The receptor comes from a man aged 35 to 55 in good health and CMV-seropositive. Material for sequencing was PBMCs.

The CDR3 loop is CASSSLWTARQEAFF. The DNA for the CDR3 is TGTGCCAGCAGTTCCTTATGGACAGCTCGCCAAGAAGCTTTCTTT. V and J are TRBV27 and TRBJ1-1; maybe TRBD1 (6 bases). With 4 bases removed from V and 8 bases from J, the gap between germline ends came to 20 bases. CDR1 is MNHEY and CDR2 is SMNVEV in the germline V gene (reference sequence). This CDR3 comprises 15 residues.